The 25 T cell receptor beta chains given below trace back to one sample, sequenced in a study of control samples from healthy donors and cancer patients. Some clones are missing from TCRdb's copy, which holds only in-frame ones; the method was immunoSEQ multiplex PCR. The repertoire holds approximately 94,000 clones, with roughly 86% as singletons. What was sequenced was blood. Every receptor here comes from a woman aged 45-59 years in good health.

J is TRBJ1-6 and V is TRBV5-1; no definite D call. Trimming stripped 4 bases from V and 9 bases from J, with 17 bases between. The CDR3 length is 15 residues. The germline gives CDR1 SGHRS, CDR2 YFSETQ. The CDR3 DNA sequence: TGCGCCAGCAGCGAAGAGGGCCAGCTTAGTTCACCCCTCCACTTT. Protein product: CASSEEGQLSSPLHF.

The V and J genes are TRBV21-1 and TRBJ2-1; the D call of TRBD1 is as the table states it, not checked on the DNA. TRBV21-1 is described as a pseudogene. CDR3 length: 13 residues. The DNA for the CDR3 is TGTGCCAGCAGCGTAATCAGGATTTACGAGCAGTTCTTC. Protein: CASSVIRIYEQFF.

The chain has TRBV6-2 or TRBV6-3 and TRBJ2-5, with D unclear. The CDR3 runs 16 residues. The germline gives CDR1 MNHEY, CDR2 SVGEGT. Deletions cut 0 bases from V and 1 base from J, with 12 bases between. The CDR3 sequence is CASSYSMIQIQETQYF. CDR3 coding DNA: TGTGCCAGCAGTTACTCGATGATACAGATCCAAGAGACCCAGTACTTC.

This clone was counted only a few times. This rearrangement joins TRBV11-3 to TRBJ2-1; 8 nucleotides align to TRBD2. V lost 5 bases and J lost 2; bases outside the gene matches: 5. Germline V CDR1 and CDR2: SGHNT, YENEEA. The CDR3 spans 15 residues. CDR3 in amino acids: CASSRAGDPYNEQFF. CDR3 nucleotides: TGTGCCAGCAGCCGAGCGGGAGACCCCTACAATGAGCAGTTCTTC.

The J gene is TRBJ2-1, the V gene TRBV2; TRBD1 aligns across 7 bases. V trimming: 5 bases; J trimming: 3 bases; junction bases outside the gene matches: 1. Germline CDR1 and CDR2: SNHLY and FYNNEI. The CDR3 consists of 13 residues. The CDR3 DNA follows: TGTGCCAGCAGTTGGGACAGCTACAATGAGCAGTTCTTC. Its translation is CASSWDSYNEQFF. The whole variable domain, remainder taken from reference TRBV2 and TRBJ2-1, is EPEVTQTPSHQVTQMGQEVILRCVPISNHLYFYWYRQILGQKVEFLVSFYNNEISEKSEIFDDQFSVERPDGSNFTLKIRSTKLEDSAMYFCASSWDSYNEQFFGPGTRLTVL.

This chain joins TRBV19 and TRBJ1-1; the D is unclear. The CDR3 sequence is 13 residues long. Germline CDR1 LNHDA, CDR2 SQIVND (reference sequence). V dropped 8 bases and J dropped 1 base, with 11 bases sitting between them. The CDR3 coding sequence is TGTGCCAGTGGCCTCAGCAAGAACACTGAAGCTTTCTTT. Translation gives CASGLSKNTEAFF. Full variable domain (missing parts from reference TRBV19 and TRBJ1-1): DGGITQSPKYLFRKEGQNVTLSCEQNLNHDAMYWYRQDPGQGLRLIYYSQIVNDFQKGDIAEGYSVSREKKESFPLTVTSAQKNPTAFYLCASGLSKNTEAFFGQGTRLTVV.

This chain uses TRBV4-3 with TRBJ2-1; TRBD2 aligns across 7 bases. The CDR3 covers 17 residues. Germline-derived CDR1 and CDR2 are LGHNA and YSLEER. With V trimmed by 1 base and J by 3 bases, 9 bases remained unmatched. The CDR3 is CASSQATGRENYNEQFF. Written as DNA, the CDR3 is TGCGCCAGCAGCCAAGCCACGGGGCGGGAGAACTACAATGAGCAGTTCTTC.

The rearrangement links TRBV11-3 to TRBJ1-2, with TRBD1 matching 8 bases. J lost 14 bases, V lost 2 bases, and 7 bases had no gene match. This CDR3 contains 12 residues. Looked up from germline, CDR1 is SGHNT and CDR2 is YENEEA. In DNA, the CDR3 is TGTGCCAGCAGCTTAAGCAGGGGGCTAACGACCTTC. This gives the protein CASSLSRGLTTF.

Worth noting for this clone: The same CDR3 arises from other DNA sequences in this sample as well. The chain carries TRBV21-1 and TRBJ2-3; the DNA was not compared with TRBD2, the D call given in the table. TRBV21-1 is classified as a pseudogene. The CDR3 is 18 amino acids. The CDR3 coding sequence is TGTGCCAGCAGCCCAAACCGGGACTTTACCAAAGGCACAGATACGCAGTATTTT. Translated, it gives CASSPNRDFTKGTDTQYF.

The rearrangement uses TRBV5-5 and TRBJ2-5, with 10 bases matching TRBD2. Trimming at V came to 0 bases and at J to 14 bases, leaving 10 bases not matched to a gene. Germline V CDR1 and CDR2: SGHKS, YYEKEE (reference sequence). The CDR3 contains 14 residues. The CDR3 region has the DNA TGTGCCAGCAGCTTGGGGTTTGCGACTAGCGGGTTCTACTTC. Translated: CASSLGFATSGFYF.

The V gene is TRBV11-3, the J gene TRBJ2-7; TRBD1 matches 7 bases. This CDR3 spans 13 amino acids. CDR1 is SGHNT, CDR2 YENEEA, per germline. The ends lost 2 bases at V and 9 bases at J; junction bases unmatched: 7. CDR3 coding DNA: TGTGCCAGCAGCTTAACCAGACAGGGCGCGCAGTACTTC. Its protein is CASSLTRQGAQYF.

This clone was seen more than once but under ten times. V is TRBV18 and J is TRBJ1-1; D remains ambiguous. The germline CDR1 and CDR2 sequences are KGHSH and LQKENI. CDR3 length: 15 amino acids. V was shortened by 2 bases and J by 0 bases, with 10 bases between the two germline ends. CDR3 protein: CASSPRSSMNTEAFF. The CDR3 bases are TGTGCCAGCTCACCAAGATCCTCCATGAACACTGAAGCTTTCTTT.

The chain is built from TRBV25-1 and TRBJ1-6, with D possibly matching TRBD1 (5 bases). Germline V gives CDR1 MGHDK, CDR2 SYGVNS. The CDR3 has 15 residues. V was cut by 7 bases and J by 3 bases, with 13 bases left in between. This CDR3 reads CASTGGSGYNSPLHF. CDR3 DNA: TGTGCCAGCACGGGGGGATCGGGCTATAATTCACCCCTCCACTTT.

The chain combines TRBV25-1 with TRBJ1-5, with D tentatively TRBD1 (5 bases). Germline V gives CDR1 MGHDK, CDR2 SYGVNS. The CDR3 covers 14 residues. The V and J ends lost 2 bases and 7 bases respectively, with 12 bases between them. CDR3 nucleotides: TGTGCCAGCAGTGAACCTGGGGGTAAGCAGCCCCAGCATTTT. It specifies CASSEPGGKQPQHF.

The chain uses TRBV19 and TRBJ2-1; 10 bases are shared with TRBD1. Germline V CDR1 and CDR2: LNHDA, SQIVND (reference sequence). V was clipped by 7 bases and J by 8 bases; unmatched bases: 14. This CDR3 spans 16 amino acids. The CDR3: CASIGTGETIDHEQFF. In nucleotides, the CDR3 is TGTGCCAGTATCGGGACAGGGGAAACCATAGACCATGAGCAGTTCTTC.

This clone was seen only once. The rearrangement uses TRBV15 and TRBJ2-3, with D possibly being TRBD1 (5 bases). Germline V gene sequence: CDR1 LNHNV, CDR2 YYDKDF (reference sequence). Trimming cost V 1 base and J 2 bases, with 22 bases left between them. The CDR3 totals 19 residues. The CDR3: CATSRAHPAGASNTDTQYF. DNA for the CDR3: TGTGCCACCAGCAGAGCCCACCCGGCTGGGGCGTCGAACACAGATACGCAGTATTTT.

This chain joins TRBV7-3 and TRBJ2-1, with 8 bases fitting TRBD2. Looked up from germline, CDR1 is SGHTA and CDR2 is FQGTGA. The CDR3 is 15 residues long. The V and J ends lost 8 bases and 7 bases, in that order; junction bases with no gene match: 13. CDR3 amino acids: CASHQREGGFNEQFF. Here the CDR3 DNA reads TGTGCCAGCCATCAACGGGAGGGAGGGTTTAATGAGCAGTTCTTC.

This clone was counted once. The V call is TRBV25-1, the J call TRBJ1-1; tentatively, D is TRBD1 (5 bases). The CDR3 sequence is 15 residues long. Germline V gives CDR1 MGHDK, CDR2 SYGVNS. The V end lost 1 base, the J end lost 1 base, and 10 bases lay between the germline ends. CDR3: CASSELLGTNTEAFF. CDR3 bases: TGTGCCAGCAGTGAATTATTGGGGACGAACACTGAAGCTTTCTTT. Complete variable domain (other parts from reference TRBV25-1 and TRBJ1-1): EADIYQTPRYLVIGTGKKITLECSQTMGHDKMYWYQQDPGMELHLIHYSYGVNSTEKGDLSSESTVSRIRTEHFPLTLESARPSHTSQYLCASSELLGTNTEAFFGQGTRLTVV.

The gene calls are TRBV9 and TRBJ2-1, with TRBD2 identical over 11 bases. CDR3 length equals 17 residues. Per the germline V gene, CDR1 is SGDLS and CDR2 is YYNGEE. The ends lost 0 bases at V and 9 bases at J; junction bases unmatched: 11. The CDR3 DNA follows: TGTGCCAGCAGCGTAGGCGACGTAGCGGGGGGGCGGAGTGAGCAGTTCTTC. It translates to CASSVGDVAGGRSEQFF.

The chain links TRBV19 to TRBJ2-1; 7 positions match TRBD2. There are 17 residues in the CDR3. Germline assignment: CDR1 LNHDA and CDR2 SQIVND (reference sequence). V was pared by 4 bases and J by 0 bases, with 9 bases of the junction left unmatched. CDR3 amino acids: CASSNWGLSSSYNEQFF. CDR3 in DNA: TGTGCCAGTAGTAATTGGGGACTATCAAGCTCCTACAATGAGCAGTTCTTC.

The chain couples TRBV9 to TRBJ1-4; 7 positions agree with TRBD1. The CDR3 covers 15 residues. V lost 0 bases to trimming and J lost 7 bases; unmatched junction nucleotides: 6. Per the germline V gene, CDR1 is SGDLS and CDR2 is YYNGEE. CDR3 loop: CASSVVGGIGEKLFF. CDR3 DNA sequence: TGTGCCAGCAGCGTAGTAGGGGGCATCGGTGAAAAACTGTTTTTT.

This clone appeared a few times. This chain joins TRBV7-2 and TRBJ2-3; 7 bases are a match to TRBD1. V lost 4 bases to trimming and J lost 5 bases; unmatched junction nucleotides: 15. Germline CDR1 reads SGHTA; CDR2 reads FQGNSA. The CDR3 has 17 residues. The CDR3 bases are TGTGCCAGCAGCTGGACAGGCACCGACCATATCAGAGATACGCAGTATTTT. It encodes CASSWTGTDHIRDTQYF.

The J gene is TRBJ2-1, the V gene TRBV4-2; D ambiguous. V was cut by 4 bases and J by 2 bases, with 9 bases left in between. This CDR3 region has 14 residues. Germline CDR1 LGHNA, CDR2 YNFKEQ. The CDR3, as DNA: TGTGCCAGCAGCCCACCGGGTCCCTACAATGAGCAGTTCTTC. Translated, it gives CASSPPGPYNEQFF.

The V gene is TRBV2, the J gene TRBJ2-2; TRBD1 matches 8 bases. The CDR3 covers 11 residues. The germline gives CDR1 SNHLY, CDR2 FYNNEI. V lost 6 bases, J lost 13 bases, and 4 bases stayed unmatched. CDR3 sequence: CASSADRGLFF. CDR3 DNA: TGTGCCAGCAGCGCTGACAGGGGGCTGTTTTTT. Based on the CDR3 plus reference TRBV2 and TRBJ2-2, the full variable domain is EPEVTQTPSHQVTQMGQEVILRCVPISNHLYFYWYRQILGQKVEFLVSFYNNEISEKSEIFDDQFSVERPDGSNFTLKIRSTKLEDSAMYFCASSADRGLFFGEGSRLTVL.

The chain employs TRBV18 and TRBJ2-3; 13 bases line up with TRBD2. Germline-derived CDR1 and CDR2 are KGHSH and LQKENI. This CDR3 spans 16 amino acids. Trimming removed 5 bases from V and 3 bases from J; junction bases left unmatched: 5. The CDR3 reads CASSILAGGPTDTQYF. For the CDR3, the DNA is TGTGCCAGCTCAATACTAGCGGGGGGGCCAACAGATACGCAGTATTTT.